These 32 T cell receptor beta chains share one sample of origin, sequenced in a study of neurological immune-mediated disorders. MiXCR was run by TCRdb on the 5' RACE reads, yielding one entry per CDR3 protein. The sample lists 20,000 to 30,000 distinct CDR3 sequences; approximately 2.7% were seen once. The sample comprised PBMCs. Every receptor here comes from a woman in her 50s with multiple sclerosis.

This clonotype has at least ten counts. The chain is built from TRBV11-2 and TRBJ1-6; D may be TRBD1 (5 bases). Germline-derived CDR1 and CDR2 are SGHAT and FQNNGV. There are 16 residues in the CDR3. V was pared by 1 base and J by 5 bases, with 12 bases between. The CDR3 DNA reads TGTGCCAGCAGCTTAGTTACTGGGGGAAATAATTCACCCCTCCACTTT. Its protein is CASSLVTGGNNSPLHF.

Many counts were recorded for this clonotype. CDR3 nucleotide sequence: TGCGCCAGCAGCCAAAGTCTGGGGCTAGCCAAAAACATTCAGTACTTC. Translated: CASSQSLGLAKNIQYF. V gene TRBV4-1 combines with J gene TRBJ2-4; weak D call: TRBD1 (5 bases). Germline loops: CDR1 MGHRA, CDR2 YSYEKL. V was pared by 2 bases and J by 0 bases, with 11 bases between. This CDR3 has 16 amino acids.

Ten or more counts support this clonotype. The chain couples TRBV5-1 to TRBJ1-4, with TRBD1 matching over 8 bases. Per the germline V gene, CDR1 is SGHRS and CDR2 is YFSETQ. V lost 4 bases to trimming and J lost 5 bases; unmatched junction nucleotides: 7. This CDR3 comprises 15 residues. This CDR3 is CASSHDRGWNEKLFF. CDR3 coding DNA: TGCGCCAGCAGCCACGACAGGGGCTGGAATGAAAAACTGTTTTTT.

This clonotype turned up a few times. This chain uses TRBV2 with TRBJ2-7; a possible D gene is TRBD2 (5 bases). The CDR3 is made up of 14 amino acids. CDR1 is SNHLY and CDR2 is FYNNEI in the germline V gene. Trimming cost V 4 bases and J 5 bases, with 15 bases left between them. This CDR3 reads CASSGGLGTHEQYF. CDR3 DNA sequence: TGTGCCAGCAGTGGCGGGTTGGGAACCCACGAGCAGTACTTC.

This clonotype has a handful of counts. The junction shows a germline mismatch at one end, possibly a read error. The chain joins TRBV18 to TRBJ1-6, with D possibly TRBD1 on 6 matching bases. The CDR3 has 16 amino acids. CDR1 KGHSH and CDR2 LQKENI come from the germline V gene. The CDR3 DNA reads as TGTGCCAGCTCACCCGCTTCAGGGGACTCGGCTTCACCCCTACACTTT. Translation gives CASSPASGDSASPLHF. The full variable domain, rest sourced from reference TRBV18 and TRBJ1-6, is NAGVMQNPRHLVRRRGQEARLRCSPMKGHSHVYWYRQLPEEGLKFMVYLQKENIIDESGMPKERFSAEFPKEGPSILRIQQVVRGDSAAYFCASSPASGDSASPLHFGNGTRLTVT.

A few counts support this clonotype. The chain employs TRBV3-1 and TRBJ2-1, with 8 bases matching TRBD2. The J segment lost 9 bases and the V segment lost 7 bases, leaving 14 bases of the junction unmatched. This CDR3 has 15 amino acids. CDR1 is LGHDT and CDR2 is YNNKEL in the germline V gene (reference sequence). CDR3 DNA sequence: TGTGCCAGCACCCCATTTAGCGGGATTACCGGTGAGCAGTTCTTC. Protein: CASTPFSGITGEQFF.

A remark on this clonotype: One base away lies a much larger clone, so this may be a sequencing read error. This chain uses TRBV5-1 with TRBJ2-7; perhaps TRBD1 as D (5 bases). CDR1 and CDR2 from the germline V gene are SGHRS and YFSETQ. This CDR3 region has 14 residues. Trimming took 4 bases from V and 7 from J, leaving 18 bases between them. The CDR3 coding sequence is TGCGCCAGCAGCGGGTGGGGCGCCGGTCTGGAGCAGTACTTC. Amino acids: CASSGWGAGLEQYF.

This clonotype was seen repeatedly, ten times or more. This rearrangement joins TRBV2 to TRBJ2-7; tentatively, D is TRBD2 (5 bases). The V gene's germline CDR1 is SNHLY and CDR2 FYNNEI. The CDR3 loop spans 14 amino acids. The V end lost 5 bases, the J end lost 3 bases, and 14 bases lay between the germline ends. CDR3 residues: CASSPWTGNYEQYF. The CDR3 bases are TGTGCCAGCAGTCCATGGACGGGAAACTACGAGCAGTACTTC.

On this clonotype: No conserved phenylalanine or tryptophan ends this CDR3, so it is likely a read error. This rearrangement joins TRBV24-1 to TRBJ1-2; the D is unclear. Germline-derived CDR1 and CDR2 are KGHDR and SFDVKD. Trimming pared 2 bases from V and 7 bases from J, leaving 10 bases between. This CDR3 has 13 amino acids. CDR3 DNA sequence: TGTGCCACCAGTGATTCGGGAGTCAGTGGCTACACCGTC. This translates into CATSDSGVSGYTV.

This clonotype was observed many times. The genes are TRBV11-2 and TRBJ2-7; D is undetermined. V dropped 0 bases and J dropped 7 bases, with 10 bases sitting between them. The CDR3 loop spans 13 amino acids. Germline V gene lookup returns CDR1 SGHAT and CDR2 FQNNGV. CDR3 DNA: TGTGCCAGCAGCTTAGAAATACGCAGGGAGCAGTACTTC. Protein sequence: CASSLEIRREQYF.

This clonotype was seen a handful of times. This sequence joins TRBV6-2 or TRBV6-3 and TRBJ2-3, with TRBD1 as a possible D gene (5 bases). The germline V and J ends were trimmed by 8 bases and 2 bases, with 8 bases remaining between them. Germline V gene lookup returns CDR1 MNHEY and CDR2 SVGEGT. The CDR3 loop spans 12 amino acids. The CDR3 DNA follows: TGTGCCAGCGCCGGACACACAGATACGCAGTATTTT. Its protein product is CASAGHTDTQYF.

The sample holds many counts of this clonotype. The V and J genes are TRBV29-1 and TRBJ2-5; D possibly uses TRBD1 or TRBD2 (6 bases each). Germline V gene lookup returns CDR1 SQVTM and CDR2 ANQGSEA. This CDR3 contains 13 residues. The ends were cut back, 4 bases at V and 5 bases at J, with 14 bases in the middle. CDR3 nucleotides: TGCAGCGTTGGGAGGGGGGCTGGGGAGACCCAGTACTTC. It codes for CSVGRGAGETQYF.

This clonotype was counted at least ten times. The chain uses TRBV6-2 or TRBV6-3 and TRBJ1-1, with D possibly matching TRBD1 (6 bases). The CDR3 is 15 residues long. Germline V gives CDR1 MNHEY, CDR2 SVGEGT. V lost 0 bases, J lost 0 bases, and 8 bases lay in between. In DNA form, the CDR3 reads TGTGCCAGCAGTTACTCCGGACAGTTGAACACTGAAGCTTTCTTT. As protein: CASSYSGQLNTEAFF.

This clonotype was detected only a few times. A junction boundary mismatches the germline segment, possibly from a read error. The V and J genes are TRBV7-7 and TRBJ2-5; TRBD2 matches at 8 bases. The CDR3 runs 14 residues. Germline V gene data show CDR1 as SSHAT and CDR2 as FNYEAQ (reference sequence). CDR3 sequence: CASSLREGRETQYF. CDR3 coding DNA: TGTGCTAGCAGCTTACGGGAGGGGAGGGAGACCCAGTACTTC.

This clonotype has just a few counts. This sequence joins TRBV20-1 and TRBJ2-7; a possible D gene is TRBD2 (6 bases). The CDR3 sequence is 14 residues long. Trimming cost V 0 bases and J 7 bases, with 16 bases left between them. Germline assignment: CDR1 DFQATT and CDR2 SNEGSKA (reference sequence). CDR3 sequence (DNA): TGCAGTGCTAGAGATGGGGGGACGCCGGGGGAGCAGTACTTC. Residues: CSARDGGTPGEQYF.

This clonotype ranks as medium-sized. V and J are TRBV7-8 and TRBJ2-1, with D tentatively TRBD1 (5 bases). This CDR3 has 16 residues. Trimming stripped 5 bases from V and 7 bases from J, with 21 bases between. In germline, CDR1 is SGHVS, CDR2 FQNEAQ. CDR3 nucleotides: TGTGCCAGCAGCCCCGTCCCCGGAAGGGGAAGGAATGAGCAGTTCTTC. It codes for CASSPVPGRGRNEQFF.

This clonotype was recorded at least ten times. CDR3 bases: TGCAGTGCTAGATGGGGGGCGACTAGCGGGGTACAAGAGACCCAGTACTTC. This sequence encodes CSARWGATSGVQETQYF. The genes are TRBV20-1 and TRBJ2-5; 11 nucleotides match TRBD2. The J segment lost 2 bases and the V segment lost 2 bases, leaving 10 bases of the junction unmatched. CDR1 and CDR2 (germline): DFQATT, SNEGSKA (reference sequence). CDR3 size: 17 residues.

This clonotype was observed many times. The rearrangement links TRBV5-1 to TRBJ2-1; D gene ambiguous. This CDR3 has 13 residues. Germline V gives CDR1 SGHRS, CDR2 YFSETQ. Trimming removed 1 base from V and 5 bases from J, with 7 bases in between. The CDR3 is CASSLRTDNEQFF. Written as DNA, the CDR3 is TGCGCCAGCAGCTTGAGGACCGACAATGAGCAGTTCTTC.

This clonotype was counted ten times or more. The chain has TRBV3-1 and TRBJ2-2; the D is unclear. The V and J ends lost 0 bases and 10 bases respectively, with 9 bases between them. The CDR3 totals 13 residues. Germline-derived CDR1 and CDR2 are LGHDT and YNNKEL (reference sequence). The CDR3, as DNA: TGTGCCAGCAGCCAAGACTGGGCCCAGGAGCTGTTTTTT. Protein sequence: CASSQDWAQELFF.

This clonotype was seen a few times. V is TRBV20-1 and J is TRBJ2-3; D unclear. V was trimmed by 2 bases and J by 0 bases, leaving 9 bases between them. The CDR3 runs to 14 residues. CDR1 and CDR2 (germline): DFQATT, SNEGSKA (reference sequence). CDR3 residues: CSARSPASTDTQYF. DNA for the CDR3: TGCAGTGCTAGAAGCCCGGCTAGCACAGATACGCAGTATTTT.

In its sample, this clonotype was seen many times. This sequence joins TRBV4-2 and TRBJ1-1, with 8 nucleotides matching TRBD1. Germline V lookup: CDR1 LGHNA, CDR2 YNFKEQ. This CDR3 has 15 amino acids. Trimming at V came to 4 bases and at J to 0 bases, leaving 4 bases not matched to a gene. CDR3 bases: TGTGCCAGCAGCCCCAGGACAGGGTTGAACACTGAAGCTTTCTTT. Translating gives CASSPRTGLNTEAFF.

Many counts were recorded for this clonotype. The rearrangement uses TRBV18 and TRBJ2-7; D remains ambiguous. V was clipped by 3 bases and J by 5 bases, with 14 bases between them. The CDR3 totals 14 residues. Germline-derived CDR1 and CDR2 are KGHSH and LQKENI. CDR3 in amino acids: CASSPTLEVHEQYF. The CDR3 bases are TGTGCCAGCTCACCGACGCTAGAAGTCCACGAGCAGTACTTC.

This clonotype was seen repeatedly, ten times or more. The chain joins TRBV20-1 to TRBJ2-1; 10 nucleotides agree with TRBD1. CDR1 and CDR2 from the germline V gene are DFQATT and SNEGSKA (reference sequence). There are 14 residues in the CDR3. After removal of 6 bases from V and 9 bases from J, the junction contained 11 bases not matched to a gene. The CDR3 spells CSAKDRGMYGEQFF. The DNA of the CDR3 is TGCAGTGCAAAGGACAGGGGGATGTATGGTGAGCAGTTCTTC.

This clonotype was detected ten times or more. V is TRBV5-1 and J is TRBJ2-7, with 7 bases fitting TRBD1. Germline trimming cut 0 bases from V and 7 bases from J; bases unmatched to any gene: 10. This CDR3 has 15 residues. Germline CDR1 SGHRS, CDR2 YFSETQ. The CDR3 nucleotides are TGCGCCAGCAGCTTGGCCGGACAGGACCTGGGGGAGCAGTACTTC. As protein: CASSLAGQDLGEQYF.

In its sample, this clonotype was seen many times. This chain links TRBV5-6 with TRBJ2-7; D not resolved. In germline, CDR1 is SGHDT, CDR2 YYEEEE. V lost 2 bases, J lost 0 bases, and 9 bases lay in between. The CDR3 totals 14 residues. In DNA form, the CDR3 reads TGTGCCAGCAGCTTCGATTCGCGCTCCTACGAGCAGTACTTC. This gives the protein CASSFDSRSYEQYF.

This clonotype was recorded at least ten times. This sequence joins TRBV5-1 and TRBJ2-3; D uncertain. CDR3 length equals 14 residues. The V gene lost 2 bases and the J gene lost 4 bases, with 11 bases spanning the gap. Germline-derived CDR1 and CDR2 are SGHRS and YFSETQ. The DNA of the CDR3 is TGCGCCAGCAGCTTAGTATCCCCACCAGATACGCAGTATTTT. Amino acid sequence: CASSLVSPPDTQYF. The full variable domain, in which reference TRBV5-1 and TRBJ2-3 provide the parts outside the CDR3, is KAGVTQTPRYLIKTRGQQVTLSCSPISGHRSVSWYQQTPGQGLQFLFEYFSETQRNKGNFPGRFSGRQFSNSRSEMNVSTLELGDSALYLCASSLVSPPDTQYFGPGTRLTVL.

At least ten counts were recorded for this clonotype. At one end, the junction sequence differs from germline, possibly due to a read error. The CDR3 loop reads CSANTKMSGQDYVVNQPQNF. The CDR3 nucleotides read TGCAGTGCTAATACCAAAATGTCGGGACAGGATTATGTAGTGAATCAGCCCCAGAATTTT. The rearrangement links TRBV20-1 to TRBJ1-5, with 8 positions matching TRBD1. The length of the CDR3 is 20 residues. Looked up from germline, CDR1 is DFQATT and CDR2 is SNEGSKA (reference sequence).

This clonotype was observed at least ten times. The J gene is TRBJ1-1, the V gene TRBV7-3; 7 nucleotides match TRBD1. Germline CDR1 and CDR2: SGHTA and FQGTGA. The CDR3 covers 13 residues. V gave up 5 bases and J gave up 4 bases; unmatched junction bases: 4. The CDR3 coding sequence is TGTGCCAGCAGCCCCCGACAGGGCACTGAAGCTTTCTTT. The encoded protein is CASSPRQGTEAFF. Filled out from reference TRBV7-3 and TRBJ1-1, the complete variable domain reads GAGVSQTPSNKVTEKGKYVELRCDPISGHTALYWYRQSLGQGPEFLIYFQGTGAADDSGLPNDRFFAVRPEGSVSTLKIQRTERGDSAVYLCASSPRQGTEAFFGQGTRLTVV.

This clonotype is deemed medium-sized. This chain connects TRBV29-1 to TRBJ2-7, with D tentatively TRBD1 (6 bases). Trimming stripped 6 bases from V and 2 bases from J, with 11 bases between. The CDR3 length is 12 residues. Looked up from germline, CDR1 is SQVTM and CDR2 is ANQGSEA. In DNA form, the CDR3 reads TGCAGCGTCCGGGACAACACCTACGAGCAGTACTTC. Amino acids: CSVRDNTYEQYF.

This clonotype is medium-sized. The J gene is TRBJ2-1, the V gene TRBV20-1; 11 bases match TRBD2. V shed 6 bases and J 4 bases; nucleotides not matched to a gene: 8. The CDR3 extends over 15 amino acids. The V gene's germline CDR1 is DFQATT and CDR2 SNEGSKA (reference sequence). The chain's CDR3 is CSARPGLAVYNEQFF. The CDR3 coding sequence is TGCAGTGCCCGGCCGGGACTAGCGGTTTACAATGAGCAGTTCTTC.

In this sample, this clonotype turned up many times. The chain couples TRBV3-1 to TRBJ2-3; either TRBD1 or TRBD2 may fit D (5 bases each). CDR1 is LGHDT and CDR2 is YNNKEL in the germline V gene (reference sequence). The CDR3 covers 14 residues. V lost 6 bases to trimming and J lost 1 base, with 11 bases between them. CDR3 nucleotide sequence: TGTGCCAGCAGAGTACGAGGGGGCACAGATACGCAGTATTTT. Its translation: CASRVRGGTDTQYF.

In its sample, this clonotype was seen many times. The V call is TRBV7-8, the J call TRBJ2-6; TRBD1 aligns across 7 bases. Per the germline V gene, CDR1 is SGHVS and CDR2 is FQNEAQ. Trimming removed 4 bases from V and 4 bases from J; junction bases left unmatched: 10. The CDR3 sequence is 17 residues long. CDR3 DNA: TGTGCCAGCAGCTCCCCGACAGGGATCTCCGGGGCCAACGTCCTGACTTTC. Translating it yields CASSSPTGISGANVLTF.